This T cell receptor beta chain appears in the sequencing data of a study of graft-versus-host responses after intestinal transplantation. Study background: Recipients had transplants, and these were multivisceral, liver-intestinal, or isolated intestinal. Anti-thymocyte globulin induction, then tacrolimus and steroids for roughly 3 years, went to all recipients.

This clone was observed a single time. The antigen is unknown. Study observations and caveats: GvH clones were found in recipient marrow; some appeared first in ileum or blood. Allograft clonal ratios (graft-versus-host to host-versus-graft) were high in patients who had graft-donor T cell macrochimerism.

Data came from immunoSEQ multiplex PCR; TCRdb stores just in-frame clones and leaves some out. The table has tens of thousands of clones, 92% seen once. This CDR3 has 15 amino acids. Between the trimmed V and J ends, which lost 8 bases and 8 bases, there was a span of 21 bases. The germline V gene encodes CDR1 MNHEY and CDR2 SMNVEV (reference sequence). The sequenced sample was unstimulated CD4+ T cells sorted from spleen or lymph node cells, obtained before intestinal transplant. This chain joins TRBV27 and TRBJ1-4; D uncertain. The receptor's source is a human donor who received an intestinal transplant. CDR3 loop: CASGTPRRVGEKLFF. The CDR3 region has the DNA TGTGCCAGCGGCACCCCCCGGAGGGTAGGGGAAAAACTGTTTTTT.